This TCR beta chain came from a study of graft-versus-host responses after intestinal transplantation. Only in-frame clones appear in the TCRdb table, and some are missing; sequencing was by immunoSEQ multiplex PCR. In the table there are roughly 4,700 clones, 25% to 30% of which are singletons. The authors combined 200,000 CFSE-labeled responder cells with 200,000 irradiated, violet-dye-labeled stimulator cells in plates. Germline loops: CDR1 KGHSY, CDR2 FQNENV. CDR3 size: 13 residues. V dropped 4 bases and J dropped 5; count of bases not matched to a gene: 5. This clone counts as medium-sized. This sequence was found in a human patient who received an intestinal transplant. V usage is TRBV16 and J usage is TRBJ2-7, with 7 bases fitting TRBD1. The sequences come from alloreactive CD8+ T cells from a mixed lymphocyte reaction culture, collected before intestinal transplant. The subset is: CFSE-low proliferating T cells sorted from approximately six-day pre-transplant mixed lymphocyte reaction (GvH or HvG direction). The CDR3 DNA reads TGTGCCAGCAGCCCCCAACAGGGGAACGAGCAGTACTTC. Protein product: CASSPQQGNEQYF. The whole variable domain, filled in from reference TRBV16 and TRBJ2-7, reads GEEVAQTPKHLVRGEGQKAKLYCAPIKGHSYVFWYQQVLKNEFKFLISFQNENVFDETGMPKERFSAKCLPNSPCSLEIQATKLEDSAVYFCASSPQQGNEQYFGPGTRLTVT.